The 6 T cell receptor beta chains reported below all come from one sample, sequenced in a study of control samples from healthy donors and cancer patients. Method: immunoSEQ multiplex PCR; TCRdb's copy keeps in-frame clones and lacks some. This table has about 42,000 clones, over 80% appearing once. The source material was blood. The receptors come from a man between 60 and 70 years old in good health.

The V and J genes are TRBV11-2 and TRBJ2-4, with 9 bases aligning to TRBD2. The J segment lost 1 base and the V segment lost 6 bases, leaving 13 bases of the junction unmatched. This CDR3 is 18 amino acids long. The germline CDR1 and CDR2 sequences are SGHAT and FQNNGV. CDR3 sequence (DNA): TGTGCCAGCAGGGCTAGCGGGGCTTACCTTGGGGCCAAAAACATTCAGTACTTC. It specifies CASRASGAYLGAKNIQYF.

This clone has only a few counts. Other DNA sequences in this sample translate to the same CDR3. The V gene is TRBV30, the J gene TRBJ2-5; TRBD2 matches 9 bases. V dropped 0 bases and J dropped 1; count of bases not matched to a gene: 3. From germline, CDR1 is GTSNPN and CDR2 SVGIG (reference sequence). The CDR3 length is 15 residues. The CDR3 region is CAWSVGRGGQETQYF. CDR3 bases: TGTGCCTGGAGTGTAGGGCGGGGGGGCCAAGAGACCCAGTACTTC.

The rearrangement joins TRBV11-2 to TRBJ1-4; D may be TRBD1 (6 bases). V gave up 0 bases and J gave up 8 bases, with 16 bases separating them. The CDR3 spans 16 residues. Germline loops: CDR1 SGHAT, CDR2 FQNNGV. CDR3 coding DNA: TGTGCCAGCAGCTTAGATAGGACAGCGGCGTGGGAAAAACTGTTTTTT. It encodes CASSLDRTAAWEKLFF. Filled out from reference TRBV11-2 and TRBJ1-4, the complete variable domain reads EAGVAQSPRYKIIEKRQSVAFWCNPISGHATLYWYQQILGQGPKLLIQFQNNGVVDDSQLPKDRFSAERLKGVDSTLKIQPAKLEDSAVYLCASSLDRTAAWEKLFFGSGTQLSVL.

This chain joins TRBV30 and TRBJ1-1; no definite D call. Trimming shortened V by 4 bases and J by 0 bases, and 6 bases separated the two germline ends. The CDR3 covers 12 residues. Germline V gives CDR1 GTSNPN, CDR2 SVGIG (reference sequence). Written as DNA, the CDR3 is TGTGCCTGGATTTTAATGAACACTGAAGCTTTCTTT. Its translation is CAWILMNTEAFF. Full variable domain (missing parts from reference TRBV30 and TRBJ1-1): SQTIHQWPATLVQPVGSPLSLECTVEGTSNPNLYWYRQAAGRGLQLLFYSVGIGQISSEVPQNLSASRPQDRQFILSSKKLLLSDSGFYLCAWILMNTEAFFGQGTRLTVV.

The chain has TRBV2 and TRBJ2-7, with 12 nucleotides matching TRBD2. The germline V gene has CDR1 SNHLY and CDR2 FYNNEI. This CDR3 has 15 amino acids. J lost 6 bases, V lost 5 bases, and 8 bases had no gene match. This CDR3 is CASSPRLAGEVEQYF. In nucleotides, the CDR3 is TGTGCCAGCAGTCCTAGACTAGCGGGAGAGGTCGAGCAGTACTTC. The whole variable domain, filled in from reference TRBV2 and TRBJ2-7, reads EPEVTQTPSHQVTQMGQEVILRCVPISNHLYFYWYRQILGQKVEFLVSFYNNEISEKSEIFDDQFSVERPDGSNFTLKIRSTKLEDSAMYFCASSPRLAGEVEQYFGPGTRLTVT.

This chain connects TRBV18 to TRBJ2-7; 10 positions agree with TRBD1. With V trimmed by 3 bases and J by 1 base, 6 bases remained unmatched. The length of the CDR3 is 16 residues. Per the germline V gene, CDR1 is KGHSH and CDR2 is LQKENI. CDR3 amino acids: CASSPLGTGASYEQYF. The CDR3 DNA follows: TGTGCCAGCTCACCGCTGGGGACAGGGGCTTCCTACGAGCAGTACTTC. The full variable domain, its missing parts supplied by reference TRBV18 and TRBJ2-7, is NAGVMQNPRHLVRRRGQEARLRCSPMKGHSHVYWYRQLPEEGLKFMVYLQKENIIDESGMPKERFSAEFPKEGPSILRIQQVVRGDSAAYFCASSPLGTGASYEQYFGPGTRLTVT.